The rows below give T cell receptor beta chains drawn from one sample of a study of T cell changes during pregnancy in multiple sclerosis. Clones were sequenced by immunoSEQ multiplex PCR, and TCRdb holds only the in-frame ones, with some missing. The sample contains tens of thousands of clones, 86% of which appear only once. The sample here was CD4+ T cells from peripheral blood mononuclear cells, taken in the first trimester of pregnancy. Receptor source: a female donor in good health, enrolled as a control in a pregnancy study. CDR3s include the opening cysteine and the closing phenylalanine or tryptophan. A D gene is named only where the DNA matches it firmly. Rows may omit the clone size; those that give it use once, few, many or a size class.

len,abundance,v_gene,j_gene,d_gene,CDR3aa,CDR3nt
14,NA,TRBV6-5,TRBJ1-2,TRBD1,CASSGDSRQGGYTF,TGTGCCAGCAGTGGGGACAGCCGGCAAGGGGGCTACACCTTC
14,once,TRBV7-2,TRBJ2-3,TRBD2,CATERLAGGDTQYF,TGTGCCACCGAAAGACTAGCGGGGGGAGATACGCAGTATTTT
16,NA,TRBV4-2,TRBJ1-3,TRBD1,CASSQASDRVVHTIYF,TGTGCCAGCAGCCAAGCGTCAGACAGGGTCGTTCACACCATATATTTT
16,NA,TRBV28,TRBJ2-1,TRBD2,CASKKRGLAGLNEQFF,TGTGCCAGCAAAAAAAGGGGACTAGCAGGGTTGAATGAGCAGTTCTTC
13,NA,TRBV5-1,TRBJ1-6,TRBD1,CASRGQGESPLHF,TGCGCCAGCAGAGGACAGGGGGAGTCACCCCTCCACTTT
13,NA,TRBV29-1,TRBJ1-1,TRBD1,CSVSRGAQTEAFF,TGCAGCGTTTCCAGGGGGGCTCAAACTGAAGCTTTCTTT
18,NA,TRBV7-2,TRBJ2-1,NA,CASSFKLLAAPRGNEQFF,TGTGCCAGCAGCTTCAAGTTGCTAGCAGCCCCCCGGGGCAATGAGCAGTTCTTC
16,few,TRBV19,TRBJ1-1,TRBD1,CASSTPHTGVNTEAFF,TGTGCCAGTAGTACCCCGCATACAGGGGTTAACACTGAAGCTTTCTTT
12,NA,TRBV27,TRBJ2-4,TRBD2,CATGSGGYIQYF,TGTGCCACGGGCTCCGGGGGGTACATTCAGTACTTC
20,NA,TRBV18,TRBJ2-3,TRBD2,CASSPFGLAGGPLSTDTQYF,TGTGCCAGCTCACCTTTTGGACTAGCGGGAGGGCCTCTGAGCACAGATACGCAGTATTTT
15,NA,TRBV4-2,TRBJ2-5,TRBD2,CASSQADRGGETQYF,TGTGCCAGCAGCCAAGCCGATCGGGGGGGAGAGACCCAGTACTTC
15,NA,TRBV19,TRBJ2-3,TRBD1,CASSTGTGSSDTQYF,TGTGCCAGTAGTACCGGGACAGGGAGCTCAGATACGCAGTATTTT
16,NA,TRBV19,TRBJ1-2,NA,CASSIPMAGTNYGYTF,TGTGCCAGTAGTATTCCCATGGCAGGGACTAACTATGGCTACACCTTC
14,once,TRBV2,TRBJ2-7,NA,CASSIAGSYYEQYF,TGTGCCAGCAGTATTGCAGGGTCCTACTACGAGCAGTACTTC
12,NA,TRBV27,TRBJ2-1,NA,CASRTTNNEQFF,TGTGCCAGCAGGACAACCAACAATGAGCAGTTCTTC
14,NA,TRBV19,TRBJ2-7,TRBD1,CASSSDRAGYEQYF,TGTGCCAGTTCCTCCGACAGGGCGGGCTACGAGCAGTACTTC
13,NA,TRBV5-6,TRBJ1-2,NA,CASSLGGVEGYTF,TGTGCCAGCAGCTTGGGGGGAGTAGAGGGCTACACCTTC
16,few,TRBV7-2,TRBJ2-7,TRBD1,CASSPYRDRIGLEQYF,TGTGCCAGCAGCCCCTACCGGGACAGGATAGGTCTCGAGCAGTACTTC
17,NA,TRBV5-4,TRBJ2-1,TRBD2,CASRGGGRAFSYNEQFF,TGTGCCAGCAGAGGAGGCGGGAGGGCCTTCTCCTACAATGAGCAGTTCTTC
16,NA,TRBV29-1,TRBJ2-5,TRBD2,CSVGGTSATLAETQYF,TGCAGCGTTGGGGGGACTAGCGCGACCTTGGCGGAGACCCAGTACTTC
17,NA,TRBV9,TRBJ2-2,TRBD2,CASSVGLAGGPGGELFF,TGTGCCAGCAGCGTAGGTCTAGCGGGGGGGCCCGGCGGGGAGCTGTTTTTT
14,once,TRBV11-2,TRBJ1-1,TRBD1,CASSSPRGLTEAFF,TGTGCCAGCAGCTCCCCCAGGGGGCTCACTGAAGCTTTCTTT
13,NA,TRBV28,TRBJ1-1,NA,CASSAHMNTEAFF,TGTGCCAGCAGTGCCCACATGAACACTGAAGCTTTCTTT
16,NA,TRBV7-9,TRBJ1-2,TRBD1,CASSATGGSANYGYTF,TGTGCCAGCAGCGCGACAGGGGGTTCGGCTAACTATGGCTACACCTTC
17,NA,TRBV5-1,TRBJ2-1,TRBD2,CASSPLAGGPPYNEQFF,TGCGCCAGCAGCCCACTAGCGGGAGGGCCCCCCTACAATGAGCAGTTCTTC